These T cell receptor beta chains were read from a single sample in a study of patients and donors after allogeneic stem cell transplantation. TCRdb re-called the RT-PCR reads with MiXCR, one entry per CDR3 protein. The sample has approximately 150,000 distinct CDR3 sequences; over 25% are singletons. Source material: blood, either unsorted or a sorted T cell fraction (not recorded which). The receptors come from a human donor who was either an allogeneic HSCT recipient or a stem cell or donor lymphocyte infusion donor (not recorded which). It is not recorded whose cells these are; they may come from a transplant donor. Both conserved end residues are part of each CDR3. A D gene is named only where the DNA matches it firmly. Expanded clones are given a class, and other clones once, few, many or no size at all.

TRBJ2-1 | - | TRBV6-5 | - | TGTGCCAGCAGCTACCCGGGGACCAATGAGCAGTTCTTC | CASSYPGTNEQFF
TRBJ2-7 | - | TRBV10-3 | TRBD2 | TGTGCCATCATGGGGTGGGAGGGCCAGGAGCAGTACTTC | CAIMGWEGQEQYF
TRBJ2-7 | - | TRBV28 | - | TGTGCCAGCAGTTCCACTGACAAGGATACCTACGAGCAGTACTTC | CASSSTDKDTYEQYF
TRBJ2-7 | - | TRBV30 | TRBD2 | TGTGCCTGGAAACTAGCGGGAGGCTCCGAGCAGTACTTC | CAWKLAGGSEQYF
TRBJ1-2 | many | TRBV12-3/TRBV12-4 | - | TGTGCCAGCAAGGGCACAGGGTTCTATGGCTACACCTTC | CASKGTGFYGYTF
TRBJ2-2 | - | TRBV5-5 | TRBD2 | TGTGCCAGCAGCTTTCTTAGCGGGAGGCCCACCGGGGAGCTGTTTTTT | CASSFLSGRPTGELFF
TRBJ2-2 | few | TRBV9 | - | TGTGCCAGCAGCGTAGTTGGTAGCGGCGTGGCCGGGGAGCTGTTTTTT | CASSVVGSGVAGELFF
TRBJ2-7 | - | TRBV4-3 | TRBD2 | TGCGCCAGCAGCCAAGAACTAGCGGGCGGCTACGAGCAGTACTTC | CASSQELAGGYEQYF
TRBJ1-2 | few | TRBV10-3 | - | TGTGCCATCAGTGAGTCGGGGGGCGTTAATGGCTACACCTTC | CAISESGGVNGYTF
TRBJ2-2 | once | TRBV5-1 | TRBD2 | TGCGCCAGCAGCTCGGGACTAGCGGGAGGAGGAACCGGGGAGCTGTTTTTT | CASSSGLAGGGTGELFF
TRBJ2-3 | - | TRBV25-1 | - | TGTGCCAGCAGTGAATCGCTGGATACGCAGTATTTT | CASSESLDTQYF